The clone carrying this TCR beta chain was counted ten times or more. The CDR3 runs 14 residues. With 6 bases clipped from V and 4 bases from J, the junction kept 6 bases outside the gene matches. This entry belongs to a study of T cells in Graves' hyperthyroidism and ophthalmopathy. TCR beta CDR3 regions were amplified from RNA transcripts. The TCR CDR3 first-round RT-PCR relied on the HTBI primer set. TCRdb passed the multiplex PCR reads through MiXCR, listing each CDR3 protein once. The table shows about 200,000 distinct CDR3 sequences, with 17% occurring only once. The clonotype originates from a woman in her forties or fifties with Graves' hyperthyroidism. V usage is TRBV12-3 or TRBV12-4 and J usage is TRBJ2-1; TRBD1 matches 7 bases. Sequenced sample: blood. CDR3 region: CASRRDRLYNEQFF. The CDR3 DNA reads TGTGCCAGCAGACGGGACAGATTATACAATGAGCAGTTCTTC.